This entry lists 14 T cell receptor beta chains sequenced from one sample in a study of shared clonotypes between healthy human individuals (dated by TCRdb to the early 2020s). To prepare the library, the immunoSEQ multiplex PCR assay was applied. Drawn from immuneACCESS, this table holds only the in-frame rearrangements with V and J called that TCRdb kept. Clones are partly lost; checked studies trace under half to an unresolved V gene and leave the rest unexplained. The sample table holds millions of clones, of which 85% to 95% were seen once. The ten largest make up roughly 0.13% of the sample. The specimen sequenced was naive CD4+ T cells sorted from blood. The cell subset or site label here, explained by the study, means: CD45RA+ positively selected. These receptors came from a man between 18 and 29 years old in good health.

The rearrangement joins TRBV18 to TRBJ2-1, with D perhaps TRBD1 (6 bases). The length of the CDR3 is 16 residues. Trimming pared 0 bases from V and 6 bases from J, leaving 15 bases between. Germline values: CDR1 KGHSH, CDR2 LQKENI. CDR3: CASSPPGTGFGNEQFF. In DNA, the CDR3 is TGTGCCAGCTCACCACCGGGCACAGGGTTTGGCAATGAGCAGTTCTTC.

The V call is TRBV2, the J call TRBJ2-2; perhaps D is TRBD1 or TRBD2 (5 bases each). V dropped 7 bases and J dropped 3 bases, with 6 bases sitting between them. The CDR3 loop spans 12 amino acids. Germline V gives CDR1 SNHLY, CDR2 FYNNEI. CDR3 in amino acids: CASMGDTGELFF. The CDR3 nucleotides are TGTGCCAGCATGGGGGACACCGGGGAGCTGTTTTTT.

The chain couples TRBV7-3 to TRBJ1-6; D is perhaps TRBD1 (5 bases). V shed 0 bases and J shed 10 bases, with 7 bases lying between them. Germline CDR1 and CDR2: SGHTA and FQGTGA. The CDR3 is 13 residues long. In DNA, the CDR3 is TGTGCCAGCAGCTTAACAGGGGTCTCACCCCTCCACTTT. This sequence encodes CASSLTGVSPLHF.

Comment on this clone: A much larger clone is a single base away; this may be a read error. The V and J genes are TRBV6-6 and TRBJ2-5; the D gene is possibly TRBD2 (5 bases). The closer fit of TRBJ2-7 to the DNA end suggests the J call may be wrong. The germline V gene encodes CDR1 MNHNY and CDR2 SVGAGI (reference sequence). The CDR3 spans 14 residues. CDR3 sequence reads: CASSYVGGSYEQYF. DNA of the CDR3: TGTGCCAGCAGTTACGTCGGAGGCTCCTACGAGCAGTACTTC.

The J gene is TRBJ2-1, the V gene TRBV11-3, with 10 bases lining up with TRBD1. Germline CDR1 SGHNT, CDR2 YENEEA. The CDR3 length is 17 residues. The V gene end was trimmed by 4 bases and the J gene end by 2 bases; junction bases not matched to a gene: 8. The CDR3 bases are TGTGCCAGCAGCTCCTCTGGAGGGACAGGGGCCTACAATGAGCAGTTCTTC. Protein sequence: CASSSSGGTGAYNEQFF.

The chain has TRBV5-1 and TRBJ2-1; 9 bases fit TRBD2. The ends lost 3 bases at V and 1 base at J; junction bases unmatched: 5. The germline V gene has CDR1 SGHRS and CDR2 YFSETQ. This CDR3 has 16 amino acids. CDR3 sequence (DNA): TGCGCCAGCAGCTCAAATAGCGGGGGATCCTACAATGAGCAGTTCTTC. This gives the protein CASSSNSGGSYNEQFF.

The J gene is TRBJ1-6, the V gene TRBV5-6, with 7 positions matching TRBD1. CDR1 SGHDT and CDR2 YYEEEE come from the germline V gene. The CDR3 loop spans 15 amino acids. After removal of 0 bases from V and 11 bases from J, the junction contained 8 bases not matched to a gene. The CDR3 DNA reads TGTGCCAGCAGCTTGGCTTGGGGGGACAGAGCACCCCTCCACTTT. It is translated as CASSLAWGDRAPLHF.

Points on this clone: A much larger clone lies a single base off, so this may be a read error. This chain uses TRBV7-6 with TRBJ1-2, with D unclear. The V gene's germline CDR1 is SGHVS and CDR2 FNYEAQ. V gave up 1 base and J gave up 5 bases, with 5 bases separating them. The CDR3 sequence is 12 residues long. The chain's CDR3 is CASSLEGYGYTF. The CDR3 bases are TGTGCCAGCAGCTTAGAGGGTTATGGCTACACCTTC.

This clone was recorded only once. The CDR3 region has the DNA TGTGCCAGCAGCCAGGCGGCCTTTACAAGCTCCTACAATGAGCAGTTCTTC. Translation: CASSQAAFTSSYNEQFF. The gene calls are TRBV7-2 and TRBJ2-1; D is undetermined. Germline-derived CDR1 and CDR2 are SGHTA and FQGNSA. Between the trimmed V and J ends, which lost 5 bases and 0 bases, there was a span of 17 bases. The CDR3 covers 17 residues.

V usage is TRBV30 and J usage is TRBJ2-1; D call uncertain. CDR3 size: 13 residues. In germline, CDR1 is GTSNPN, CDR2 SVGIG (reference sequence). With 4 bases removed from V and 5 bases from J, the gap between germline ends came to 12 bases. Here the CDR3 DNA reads TGTGCCTGGAAACAATCTCCCCACAATGAGCAGTTCTTC. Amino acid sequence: CAWKQSPHNEQFF.

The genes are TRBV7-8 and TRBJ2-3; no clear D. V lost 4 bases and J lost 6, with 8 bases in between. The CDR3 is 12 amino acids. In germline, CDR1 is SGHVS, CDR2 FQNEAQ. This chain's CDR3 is CASSSYLDTQYF. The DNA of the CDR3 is TGTGCCAGCAGCTCTTATTTGGATACGCAGTATTTT.

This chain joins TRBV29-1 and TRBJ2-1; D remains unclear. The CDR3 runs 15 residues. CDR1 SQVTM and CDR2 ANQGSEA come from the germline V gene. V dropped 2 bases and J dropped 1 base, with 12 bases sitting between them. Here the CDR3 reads CSVEFPGISYNEQFF. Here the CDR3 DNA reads TGCAGCGTTGAATTTCCGGGTATATCCTACAATGAGCAGTTCTTC.

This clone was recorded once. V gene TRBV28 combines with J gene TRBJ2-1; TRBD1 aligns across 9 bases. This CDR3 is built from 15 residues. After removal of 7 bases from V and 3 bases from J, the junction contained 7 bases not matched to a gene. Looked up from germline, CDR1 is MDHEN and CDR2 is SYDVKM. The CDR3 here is CASTLGDRDYNEQFF. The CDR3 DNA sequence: TGTGCCAGCACCTTGGGGGACAGGGACTACAATGAGCAGTTCTTC.

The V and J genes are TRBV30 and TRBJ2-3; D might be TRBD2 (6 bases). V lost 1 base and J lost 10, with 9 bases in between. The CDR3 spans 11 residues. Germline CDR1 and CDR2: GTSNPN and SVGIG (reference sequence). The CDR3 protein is CAWSAGEAQYF. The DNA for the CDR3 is TGTGCCTGGAGTGCGGGAGAGGCGCAGTATTTT.